The 17 T cell receptor beta chains presented below share a single source sample, sequenced in a study of CD8+ T cells in alopecia areata. Extraction and reverse transcription of RNA yielded cDNA as the sequencing template. The assay was immunoSEQ multiplex PCR, and TCRdb's table has in-frame clones only and misses some. In total the sample includes thousands of clones, none of them seen once. The time point here: mouse skin 3 weeks after grafting. The material was skin, obtained at week 3. These receptor sequences come from a C3H/HeJ mouse with alopecia areata. MHC haplotype of the strain: H2-k.

Regarding this clone: Mouse gene names and germline throughout. The CDR3 end falls 4 residues outside the read, so it is completed with the germline J gene. The rearrangement joins TRBV13-2 to TRBJ2-5; TRBD2 agrees at 10 bases. In germline, CDR1 is NNHNN, CDR2 SYGAGS (reference sequence). Unmatched junction bases numbered 4, after V lost 3 bases and J lost 3 bases. This CDR3 spans 15 amino acids. The CDR3: CASGGRTGGQDTQYF. The part of the CDR3 DNA that was read is TGTGCCAGCGGTGGCAGGACTGGGGGTCAAGAC.

This clone is labeled as medium-sized. Germline and genes here are mouse. The CDR3 end lies 4 residues beyond the end of the read and is filled in from the germline J gene. The rearrangement joins TRBV17 to TRBJ1-1; a possible D gene is TRBD1 (6 bases). The CDR3 runs 14 residues. Germline CDR1 reads MNHDT; CDR2 reads YYDKIL. The part of the CDR3 DNA that was read is TGTGCTAGCAGTAGCACAGGGATAGGGACA. This encodes CASSSTGIGT. The full CDR3 is CASSSTGIGTEVFF.

The sample holds many counts of this clone. Gene and germline names: mouse. The read stops 4 residues short of the end of the CDR3; the missing end is completed from the germline J gene. The rearrangement joins TRBV1 to TRBJ2-4; TRBD1 matches 8 bases. The CDR3 sequence is 15 residues long. The trim removed 4 bases at V and 1 base at J, leaving 4 bases unmatched. The germline V gene encodes CDR1 NSQYPW and CDR2 LRSPGD (reference sequence). The covered CDR3 bases are TGCACCTGCAGTGACAGGGGGAGGGGTCAAAAC. Encoded protein: CTCSDRGRGQN. The CDR3 in full is CTCSDRGRGQNTLYF.

About this clone itself: Gene names refer to mouse genes. CDR3 protein: CASSQDRGQGGAETLYF. Partial CDR3 DNA: TGTGCCAGCAGCCAAGATCGAGGGCAGGGAGGTGCAGAA. The chain employs TRBV5 and TRBJ2-3; a weak D match, TRBD1 (5 bases). The observed sequence ends 4 residues before the CDR3 terminus, with the missing tail filled in from the germline J gene. Trimming took 0 bases from V and 1 from J, leaving 14 bases between them. The CDR3 runs 17 residues. The germline gives CDR1 LGHNA, CDR2 YNLKQL (reference sequence).

This clone counts as medium-sized (0.01 to 0.1%). Gene names refer to mouse genes. The CDR3 end falls 4 residues outside the read, so it is completed with the germline J gene. J is TRBJ2-5 and V is TRBV17; TRBD2 matches 10 bases. CDR1 and CDR2 from the germline V gene are MNHDT and YYDKIL. CDR3 size: 15 residues. The covered CDR3 bases are TGTGCTAGCAGGCCTAGGACTGGGGGAAAAGAC. It is translated as CASRPRTGGKD. The full CDR3 sequence reads CASRPRTGGKDTQYF.

This clone was counted at least ten times. The gene names given are mouse names. The CDR3 extends 4 residues past the end of the read, so its final part is completed from the germline J gene. The J gene is TRBJ2-7, the V gene TRBV5; possible D gene TRBD2, 5 bases. The V gene's germline CDR1 is LGHNA and CDR2 YNLKQL (reference sequence). The CDR3 extends over 14 amino acids. Trimming pared 4 bases from V and 0 bases from J, leaving 10 bases between. The sequenced part of the CDR3 DNA is TGTGCCAGCAGCCCTTTGGGGAGCTCCTAT. It codes for CASSPLGSSY. The CDR3, in full, reads CASSPLGSSYEQYF.

This clone was recorded many times. Genes and germline come from the mouse. The part of the CDR3 DNA that was read is TGTGCCAGCGGTGACTGGGACAACACCGGG. Its translation is CASGDWDNTG. The full-length CDR3 reads as CASGDWDNTGQLYF. The gene calls are TRBV13-2 and TRBJ2-2; either TRBD1 or TRBD2 may supply D (5 bases each). The read ends 4 residues before the CDR3 terminus; that terminus is restored from the germline J gene. The germline V gene has CDR1 NNHNN and CDR2 SYGAGS (reference sequence). The CDR3 runs to 14 residues. V dropped 2 bases and J dropped 2 bases, with 7 bases sitting between them.

Regarding this clone: Genes and germline are mouse. Sequencing ends 4 residues short of the CDR3 end; the germline J gene provides the rest. This chain links TRBV19 with TRBJ1-2; D unclear. V lost 4 bases, J lost 0 bases, and 10 bases lay in between. Germline V gives CDR1 FNHDT, CDR2 SITEND (reference sequence). This CDR3 spans 14 amino acids. The CDR3 loop reads CASSLGRANSDYTF. CDR3 bases read: TGTGCCAGCAGTCTGGGCAGAGCAAACTCC.

This clone is medium-sized. Gene names follow the mouse nomenclature. Sequencing ends 4 residues short of the CDR3 end; the germline J gene provides the rest. This chain joins TRBV19 and TRBJ2-7, with TRBD1 as a possible D gene (6 bases). Trimming left V 7 bases short and J 2 bases short, with 19 bases between. The CDR3 loop spans 15 amino acids. Germline values: CDR1 FNHDT, CDR2 SITEND (reference sequence). The CDR3 sequence: CASRRGSRPPYEQYF. The sequenced part of the CDR3 DNA is TGTGCCAGCCGCAGGGGTTCGCGCCCCCCCTAT.

This clone is medium-sized (0.01 to 0.1%). The germline and genes are mouse ones. The read ends 4 residues early relative to the CDR3; the germline J gene fills the gap. The rearrangement uses TRBV19 and TRBJ2-1; 11 positions match TRBD2. The CDR3 sequence is 16 residues long. V dropped 1 base and J dropped 3; count of bases not matched to a gene: 3. Germline CDR1 is FNHDT and CDR2 is SITEND (reference sequence). The sequenced CDR3 bases are TGTGCCAGCAGTATAAGGGGACTGGGGGTCTATGCT. This translates into CASSIRGLGVYA. The entire CDR3 is CASSIRGLGVYAEQFF.

This clone ranks as medium-sized. Mouse names are used for the genes. The CDR3 goes on 4 residues after the read ends, and that part is filled in from the germline J gene. The chain employs TRBV1 and TRBJ1-1; the match to TRBD1 covers 9 bases. Germline V gene data show CDR1 as NSQYPW and CDR2 as LRSPGD (reference sequence). V shed 0 bases, J shed 4 bases, and the junction held 6 bases outside the gene matches. The CDR3 contains 16 residues. CDR3 residues: CTCSADRTGAPTEVFF. The CDR3 DNA, read in part, is TGCACCTGCAGTGCAGATCGGACAGGGGCCCCCACA.

In this sample, this clone turned up a few times. The gene symbols are mouse symbols. The DNA ends 3 residues before the CDR3 does, and the rest of the CDR3 is filled in from the germline J gene. The V and J genes are TRBV19 and TRBJ1-6; maybe TRBD1 (6 bases). TRBJ1-6 is an open reading frame, and its role is uncertain. The CDR3 sequence is 15 residues long. Germline V gene sequence: CDR1 FNHDT, CDR2 SITEND (reference sequence). With 2 bases removed from V and 3 bases from J, the gap between germline ends came to 9 bases. The CDR3 loop reads CASSIGRGYNSPLYF. The CDR3 bases that were read are TGTGCCAGCAGTATTGGCAGGGGCTATAATTCGCCC.

With respect to this clone: Mouse gene names apply. Read coverage stops 4 residues before the CDR3 terminus; the germline J gene supplies the remainder. V and J are TRBV5 and TRBJ2-2, with a possible D match to TRBD2 (6 bases). CDR3 length: 18 amino acids. The ends were cut back, 0 bases at V and 0 bases at J, with 14 bases in the middle. Germline CDR1 and CDR2: LGHNA and YNLKQL (reference sequence). This CDR3 reads CASSQDLIGGANTGQLYF. Partial CDR3 DNA: TGTGCCAGCAGCCAAGATCTCATTGGGGGAGCAAACACCGGG.

Comments on this clone: Germline and genes here are mouse. The CDR3 goes on 4 residues after the read ends, and that part is filled in from the germline J gene. The V and J genes are TRBV1 and TRBJ2-1; 10 nucleotides line up with TRBD2. V trimming: 2 bases; J trimming: 4 bases; junction bases outside the gene matches: 8. There are 17 residues in the CDR3. Germline loops: CDR1 NSQYPW, CDR2 LRSPGD (reference sequence). CDR3 DNA (partial): TGCACCTGCAGTGCATCACTGGGGGGGGCGGGGTATGCT. Translation gives CTCSASLGGAGYA. The full CDR3 sequence reads CTCSASLGGAGYAEQFF.

The sample holds many counts of this clone. The germline and genes are mouse ones. The read gets to within 4 residues of the CDR3 end, and the germline J gene fills in the rest. The V and J genes are TRBV13-1 and TRBJ1-1, with D possibly matching TRBD1 (6 bases). Between the trimmed V and J ends, which lost 5 bases and 0 bases, there was a span of 11 bases. This CDR3 comprises 14 residues. Germline V gives CDR1 NSHNY, CDR2 SYGAGN. The CDR3 region is CASRTGTTNTEVFF. The sequenced part of the CDR3 DNA is TGTGCCAGCAGAACCGGGACAACAAACACA.

In its sample, this clone was seen a few times. Germline and genes here are mouse. The read is 3 residues too short to cover the CDR3 end, so that end is filled in from the germline J gene. The J gene is TRBJ1-6, the V gene TRBV14; maybe TRBD1 (6 bases). TRBJ1-6 is identified as an open reading frame with a role that is uncertain. This CDR3 is 15 amino acids long. Germline CDR1 reads SGHDT; CDR2 reads FRDEAV. Trimming pared 5 bases from V and 3 bases from J, leaving 12 bases between. The CDR3 spells CASSAGDIYNSPLYF. The CDR3 DNA, read in part, is TGTGCCAGCAGCGCCGGGGACATCTATAATTCGCCC.

At least ten counts were recorded for this clone. Genes here carry mouse names. The sequenced part of the CDR3 DNA is TGTGCCAGCAGTGACCCCGGGACAGGGGTTGCAGAA. Amino acid sequence: CASSDPGTGVAE. The entire CDR3 protein reads CASSDPGTGVAETLYF. The J gene is TRBJ2-3, the V gene TRBV13-1; 10 positions agree with TRBD1. The missing CDR3 end, 4 residues past where the read stops, is filled in from the germline J gene. V gave up 2 bases and J gave up 2 bases; unmatched junction bases: 5. The germline V gene encodes CDR1 NSHNY and CDR2 SYGAGN. CDR3 length: 16 residues.